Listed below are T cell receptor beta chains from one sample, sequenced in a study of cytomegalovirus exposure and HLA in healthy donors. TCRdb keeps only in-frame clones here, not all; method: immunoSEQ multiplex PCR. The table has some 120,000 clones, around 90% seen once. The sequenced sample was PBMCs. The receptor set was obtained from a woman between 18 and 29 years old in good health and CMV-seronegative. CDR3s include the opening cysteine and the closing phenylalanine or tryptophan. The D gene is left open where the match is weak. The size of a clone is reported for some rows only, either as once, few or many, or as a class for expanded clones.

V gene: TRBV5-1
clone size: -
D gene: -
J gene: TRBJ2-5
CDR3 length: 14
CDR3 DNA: TGCGCCAGCAGCCACGGACTTTTACAAGAGACCCAGTACTTC
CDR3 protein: CASSHGLLQETQYF

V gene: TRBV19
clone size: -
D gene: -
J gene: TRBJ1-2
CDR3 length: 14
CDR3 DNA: TGTGCCAGTAGTATAAAGGGACACCTCTATGGCTACACCTTC
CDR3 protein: CASSIKGHLYGYTF

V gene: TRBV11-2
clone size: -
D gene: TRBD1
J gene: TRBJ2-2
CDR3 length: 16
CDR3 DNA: TGTGCCAGCAGGTTAGGTAGGGGGCGAGAAACCGGGGAGCTGTTTTTT
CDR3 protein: CASRLGRGRETGELFF

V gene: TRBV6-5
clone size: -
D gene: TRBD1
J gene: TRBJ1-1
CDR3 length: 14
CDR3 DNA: TGTGCCAGCAGTTACTACAGGGGTCATGGTGAAGCTTTCTTT
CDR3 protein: CASSYYRGHGEAFF

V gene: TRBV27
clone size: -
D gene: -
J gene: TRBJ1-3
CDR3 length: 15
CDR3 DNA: TGTGCCAGCAGTTTAAGCTCCTCCTCTGGAAACACCATATATTTT
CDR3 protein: CASSLSSSSGNTIYF

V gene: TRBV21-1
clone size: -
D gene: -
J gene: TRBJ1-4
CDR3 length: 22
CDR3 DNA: TGTGCCAGCAGCATCCATCCGGGGCGCCCTCGACAGGGGGTGCTAACTAATGAAAAACTGTTTTTT
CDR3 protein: CASSIHPGRPRQGVLTNEKLFF

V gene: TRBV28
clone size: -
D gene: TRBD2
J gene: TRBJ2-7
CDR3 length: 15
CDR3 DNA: TGTGCCAGCAAAACCCCCCTAGCGGATGGCTACGAGCAGTACTTC
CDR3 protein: CASKTPLADGYEQYF

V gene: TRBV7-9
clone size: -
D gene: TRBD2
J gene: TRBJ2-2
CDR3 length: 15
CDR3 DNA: TGTGCCAGCAGCTCCCGGGAGGCGAACACCGGGGAGCTGTTTTTT
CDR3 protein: CASSSREANTGELFF

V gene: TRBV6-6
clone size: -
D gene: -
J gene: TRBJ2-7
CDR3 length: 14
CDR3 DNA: TGTGCCAGCACAATCAGCGGGTTTGTGGACGAGCAGTACTTC
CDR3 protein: CASTISGFVDEQYF

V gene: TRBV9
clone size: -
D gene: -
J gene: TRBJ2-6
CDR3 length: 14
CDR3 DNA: TGTGCCAGCAGCGTCTACTCTGGGGCCAACGTCCTGACTTTC
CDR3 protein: CASSVYSGANVLTF

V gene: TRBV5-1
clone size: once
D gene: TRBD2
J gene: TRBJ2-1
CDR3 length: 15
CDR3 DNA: TGCGCCAGCAGCTTGGCTAGCGGAGCCTACAATGAGCAGTTCTTC
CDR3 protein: CASSLASGAYNEQFF

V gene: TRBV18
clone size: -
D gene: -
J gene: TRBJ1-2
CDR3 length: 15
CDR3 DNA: TGTGCCAGCTCACCAACTGGAGGGACTAACTATGGCTACACCTTC
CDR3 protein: CASSPTGGTNYGYTF

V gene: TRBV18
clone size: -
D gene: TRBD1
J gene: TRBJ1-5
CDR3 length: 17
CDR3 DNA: TGTGCCAGCTCATTCTTAAGACAGGGACGGGGCAATCAGCCCCAGCATTTT
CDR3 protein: CASSFLRQGRGNQPQHF

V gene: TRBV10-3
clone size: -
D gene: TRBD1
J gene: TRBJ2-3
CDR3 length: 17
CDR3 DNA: TGTGCCATCAGTGGTTTCCCGGGACAGTTCCCCACAGATACGCAGTATTTT
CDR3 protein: CAISGFPGQFPTDTQYF

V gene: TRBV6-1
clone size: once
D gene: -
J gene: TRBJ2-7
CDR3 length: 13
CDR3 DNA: TGTGCCAGCAGTGAACTAGTGACCTACGAGCAGTACTTC
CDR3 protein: CASSELVTYEQYF

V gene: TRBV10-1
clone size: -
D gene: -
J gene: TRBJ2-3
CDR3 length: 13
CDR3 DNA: TGCGCCAGCAGTGAGTTAGTGAGGGATACGCAGTATTTT
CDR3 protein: CASSELVRDTQYF

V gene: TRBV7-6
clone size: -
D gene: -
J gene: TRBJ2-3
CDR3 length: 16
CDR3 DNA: TGTGCCAGCAGCTTAGGCGCGGGGCGACTCACAGATACGCAGTATTTT
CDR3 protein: CASSLGAGRLTDTQYF

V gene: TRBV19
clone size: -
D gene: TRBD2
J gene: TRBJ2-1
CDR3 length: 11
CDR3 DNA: TGTGCCAGTAGTAATAGCGGGAGGAAGTTCTTC
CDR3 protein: CASSNSGRKFF

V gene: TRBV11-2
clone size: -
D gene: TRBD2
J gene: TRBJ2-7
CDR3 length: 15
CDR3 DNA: TGTGCCAGCAAGAGAGATTTAGCGGGTTCCTACGAGCAGTACTTC
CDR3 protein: CASKRDLAGSYEQYF

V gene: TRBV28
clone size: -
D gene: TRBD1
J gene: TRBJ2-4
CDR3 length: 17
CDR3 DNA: TGTGCCAGCAGTTTATTGTCGCAGGGGGTAGCCAAAAACATTCAGTACTTC
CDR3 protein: CASSLLSQGVAKNIQYF

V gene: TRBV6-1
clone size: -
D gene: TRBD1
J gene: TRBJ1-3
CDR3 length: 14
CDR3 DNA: TGTGCCAGCGTTGGGACAGGGTGGCGGGACACCATATATTTT
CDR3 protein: CASVGTGWRDTIYF

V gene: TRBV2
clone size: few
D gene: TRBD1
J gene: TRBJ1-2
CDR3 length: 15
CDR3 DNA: TGTGCCAGCAGCGCAAGACAGGGGGCCCCGGATGGCTACACCTTC
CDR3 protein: CASSARQGAPDGYTF

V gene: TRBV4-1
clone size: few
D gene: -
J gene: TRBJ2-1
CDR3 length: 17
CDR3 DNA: TGCGCCAGCAGCCAACCCTTAGACAGGAGCTCCTACAATGAGCAGTTCTTC
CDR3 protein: CASSQPLDRSSYNEQFF

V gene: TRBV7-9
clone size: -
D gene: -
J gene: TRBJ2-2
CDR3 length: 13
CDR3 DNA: TGTGCCAGCAGGTCATCTAGTGCCGGGGAGCTGTTTTTT
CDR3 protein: CASRSSSAGELFF

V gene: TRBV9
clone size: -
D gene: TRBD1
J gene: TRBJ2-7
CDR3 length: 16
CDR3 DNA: TGTGCCAGCAGCGCCCCACCCGGGGACAGGAACTACGAGCAGTACTTC
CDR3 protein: CASSAPPGDRNYEQYF

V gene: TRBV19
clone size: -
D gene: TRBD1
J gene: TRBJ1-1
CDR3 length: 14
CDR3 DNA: TGTGCCAGTAGTATCGGGACAGGGAACACTGAAGCTTTCTTT
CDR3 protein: CASSIGTGNTEAFF